The present entry profiles one TCR beta chain with its context. This record belongs to a study of T cells in localized non-small cell lung cancer. Only in-frame clones appear in the TCRdb table, and some are missing; sequencing was by immunoSEQ multiplex PCR. The sample carries around 78,000 clones, more than 75% recorded once. The V gene's germline CDR1 is SGDLS and CDR2 YYNGEE. The V gene lost 0 bases and the J gene lost 2 bases, with 12 bases spanning the gap. This CDR3 is built from 15 residues. Here the sequenced sample was peripheral blood, taken before any cancer treatment. The gene calls are TRBV9 and TRBJ2-7; D is unclear. This receptor was taken from a female donor aged 60 or older with stage I lung adenocarcinoma. The DNA for the CDR3 is TGTGCCAGCAGCGTAGGGGCAGCATCCACCTACGAGCAGTACTTC. The encoded protein is CASSVGAASTYEQYF.